The 13 T cell receptor beta chains below were found in one sample sequenced in a study of blood T cells in healthy people across ages. With a J-beta primer mix and a sample-barcoded 5' primer, a second PCR ran about 7 to 12 cycles. TCRdb itself ran the 5' RACE reads through MiXCR, one entry per CDR3 protein. The sample lists 1.5 million to 2 million distinct CDR3 sequences; about 39% were seen once. Material for sequencing was blood. The source of these receptors is a human donor in good health.

This clonotype was counted once. The chain combines TRBV18 with TRBJ2-7, with D possibly being TRBD1 (6 bases). The CDR3 consists of 16 residues. The V end lost 2 bases, the J end lost 6 bases, and 20 bases lay between the germline ends. Looked up from germline, CDR1 is KGHSH and CDR2 is LQKENI. Here the CDR3 DNA reads TGTGCCAGCTCACCAGGGCCGCCGGACAGTCCCGCCGAGCAGTACTTC. Its translation: CASSPGPPDSPAEQYF.

This clonotype was counted only a few times. This sequence joins TRBV20-1 and TRBJ2-3; TRBD2 aligns across 7 bases. The CDR3 spans 12 residues. J gave up 6 bases and V 7 bases, and 7 bases lay outside the gene matches. CDR1 and CDR2 from the germline V gene are DFQATT and SNEGSKA (reference sequence). The CDR3: CSVEAGEDTQYF. The CDR3 nucleotides read TGCAGTGTTGAGGCGGGGGAGGATACGCAGTATTTT.

A word on this clonotype: One end of the junction does not line up with germline, which may come from a read error. This chain joins TRBV29-1 and TRBJ2-3, with D tentatively TRBD2 (6 bases). The CDR3 extends over 12 amino acids. The germline gives CDR1 SQVTM, CDR2 ANQGSEA. For the CDR3, the DNA is TGCGGCGTGGGGACTAGCACAGATACGCAGTATTTT. Residues: CGVGTSTDTQYF.

The rearrangement links TRBV7-9 to TRBJ1-1; D might be TRBD1 (5 bases). Trimming left V 5 bases short and J 4 bases short, with 17 bases between. CDR1 and CDR2 from the germline V gene are SEHNR and FQNEAQ (reference sequence). The CDR3 loop spans 15 amino acids. The CDR3 region is CASSANPWDGTEAFF. CDR3 in DNA: TGTGCCAGCAGCGCCAACCCCTGGGACGGCACTGAAGCTTTCTTT.

The chain carries TRBV7-2 and TRBJ2-4, with 12 bases that match TRBD2. Gene TRBJ2-5 matches the end of the DNA better, so the J call may be wrong. CDR1 and CDR2 (germline): SGHTA, FQGNSA. CDR3 length: 16 residues. Here the CDR3 DNA reads TGTGCCAGCAGCTTAGTTCGACTAGCGGGGGAAGAGACCCAGTACTTC. As protein: CASSLVRLAGEETQYF.

This clonotype was detected only a few times. V gene TRBV4-2 combines with J gene TRBJ2-1; D is tentatively TRBD1 or TRBD2 (5 bases each). Germline CDR1 and CDR2: LGHNA and YNFKEQ. Trimming left V 5 bases short and J 4 bases short, with 21 bases between. This CDR3 contains 17 residues. Here the CDR3 reads CASSAKGPSSEYNEQFF. DNA for the CDR3: TGTGCCAGCAGCGCCAAGGGACCCTCAAGCGAGTACAATGAGCAGTTCTTC.

This rearrangement joins TRBV28 to TRBJ2-7; the D gene is possibly TRBD1 (5 bases). Germline V gives CDR1 MDHEN, CDR2 SYDVKM. The length of the CDR3 is 14 residues. The V gene lost 6 bases and the J gene lost 0 bases, with 12 bases spanning the gap. DNA for the CDR3: TGTGCCAGCAGGCGGACACCCGGCTCCTACGAGCAGTACTTC. This encodes CASRRTPGSYEQYF.

This clonotype has more than one count but fewer than ten. The chain links TRBV3-1 to TRBJ2-1; no clear D. V lost 4 bases and J 1 base, leaving 26 bases between the germline ends. This CDR3 contains 20 residues. Germline loops: CDR1 LGHDT, CDR2 YNNKEL (reference sequence). DNA of the CDR3: TGTGCCAGCAGCCCATTCTTCGACTCCATGAGTCCCCTGTCCTACAATGAGCAGTTCTTC. It codes for CASSPFFDSMSPLSYNEQFF.

In this sample, this clonotype turned up a few times. V gene TRBV5-1 combines with J gene TRBJ2-6, with 11 bases fitting TRBD1. Germline-derived CDR1 and CDR2 are SGHRS and YFSETQ. V lost 3 bases to trimming and J lost 0 bases; unmatched junction nucleotides: 11. This CDR3 is 20 amino acids long. The CDR3 nucleotides are TGCGCCAGCAGCTCCCAACCTGGGACAGGGGGAAACTCTGGGGCCAACGTCCTGACTTTC. This translates into CASSSQPGTGGNSGANVLTF.

This clonotype was counted once. The chain uses TRBV6-2 or TRBV6-3 and TRBJ2-1; possibly TRBD2 for D (6 bases). The end of the DNA aligns better with TRBJ2-7, so the J call may be wrong. The germline CDR1 and CDR2 sequences are MNHEY and SVGEGT. The CDR3 is made up of 15 amino acids. CDR3 in DNA: TGTGCCAGCAAAGGAGGGGATGGCTCCTACAATGAGCAGTACTTC. Its protein is CASKGGDGSYNEQYF.

This clonotype was seen a few times. This chain joins TRBV28 and TRBJ1-2, with D possibly being TRBD1 (5 bases). The CDR3 covers 14 residues. CDR1 is MDHEN and CDR2 is SYDVKM in the germline V gene. The V end lost 2 bases, the J end lost 4 bases, and 11 bases lay between the germline ends. CDR3 amino acids: CASSLGARGYGYTF. The CDR3 region has the DNA TGTGCCAGCAGTTTAGGGGCGCGGGGCTATGGCTACACCTTC.

This clonotype has a handful of counts. The V and J genes are TRBV11-2 and TRBJ2-2; possible D gene TRBD1, 6 bases. The CDR3 runs 16 residues. From germline, CDR1 is SGHAT and CDR2 FQNNGV. V gave up 5 bases and J gave up 3 bases, with 16 bases separating them. The CDR3: CASSLNGGKYTGELFF. In nucleotides, the CDR3 is TGTGCCAGCAGCCTAAATGGGGGCAAATACACCGGGGAGCTGTTTTTT.

This clonotype was counted between two and nine times. The chain links TRBV20-1 to TRBJ1-2; D is uncertain. The CDR3 has 12 residues. The germline V gene encodes CDR1 DFQATT and CDR2 SNEGSKA (reference sequence). Trimming removed 5 bases at V and 6 bases at J, with 13 bases between. The DNA for the CDR3 is TGCAGTGCTGCCGAGGGCATCGATGGCTACACCTTC. Protein sequence: CSAAEGIDGYTF.